The entry below gives a single T cell receptor (beta chain) sequence along with its context. Its antigen is as yet unknown. The source of the sample is a study of long-term antiretroviral therapy in people with HIV. Study outcomes and limitations: Clones showing expansion before ART dominated the repertoire at all time points. Information on adherence to ART, viral resistance or therapy changes was unavailable.

Germline V gene lookup returns CDR1 SGDLS and CDR2 YYNGEE. The V end was cut by 3 bases, the J end by 5 bases, with 15 bases between. The CDR3 runs to 15 residues. A v3.0 immunoSEQ assay was performed at survey level. Profiling relied on immunoSEQ multiplex PCR, and the TCRdb table lists in-frame clones only, not all of them. The sample has around 30,000 clones; over 90% are singletons. The chain combines TRBV9 with TRBJ2-1; weak D call: TRBD1 (6 bases). This receptor was taken from a man aged 35 to 55 with HIV. The material sequenced was unsorted PBMCs, taken 6.2 years after starting antiretroviral therapy. CDR3 coding DNA: TGTGCCAGCAGCGCACAGGGCAATATCCACAATGAGCAGTTCTTC. It specifies CASSAQGNIHNEQFF.